Shown below are 18 T cell receptor beta chains from a single sample sequenced in a study of blood T cell repertoires in COVID-19. The assay was immunoSEQ multiplex PCR, and TCRdb's table has in-frame clones only and misses some. The table lists 200,000 to 250,000 clones, around 86% of them singletons, with 3.5% to 4.5% in the top ten. Material: PBMCs or T cells enriched from blood (not recorded which). These receptor sequences come from a middle-aged woman with acute COVID-19.

V is TRBV18 and J is TRBJ1-2; possible D gene TRBD1, 5 bases. Per the germline V gene, CDR1 is KGHSH and CDR2 is LQKENI. V gave up 2 bases and J gave up 0 bases, with 10 bases separating them. The length of the CDR3 is 15 residues. CDR3 in DNA: TGTGCCAGCTCACCAAGGACACTTGCTAACTATGGCTACACCTTC. This translates into CASSPRTLANYGYTF.

This rearrangement joins TRBV18 to TRBJ2-7; TRBD1 might be the D (5 bases). V gave up 2 bases and J gave up 2 bases, with 7 bases separating them. Per the germline V gene, CDR1 is KGHSH and CDR2 is LQKENI. CDR3 length: 13 residues. The CDR3 sequence is CASSPEDTYEQYF. The CDR3 DNA follows: TGTGCCAGCTCACCAGAGGACACCTACGAGCAGTACTTC.

The rearrangement joins TRBV5-4 to TRBJ2-7, with D maybe TRBD2 (6 bases). Trimming cost V 5 bases and J 7 bases, with 16 bases left between them. This CDR3 spans 13 amino acids. Germline CDR1 and CDR2: SGHNT and YYREEE (reference sequence). DNA for the CDR3: TGTGCCAGCAGGGGGCGTAGCGGAGGTGAGCAGTACTTC. Its translation is CASRGRSGGEQYF.

J is TRBJ2-7 and V is TRBV18; 8 bases match TRBD1. The CDR3 is 21 amino acids. CDR1 is KGHSH and CDR2 is LQKENI in the germline V gene. V lost 1 base and J lost 2; bases outside the gene matches: 22. The CDR3 is CASSPQATGQVASGAAYEQYF. For the CDR3, the DNA is TGTGCCAGCTCACCACAGGCAACGGGACAGGTGGCGTCTGGGGCTGCCTACGAGCAGTACTTC.

V and J are TRBV11-2 and TRBJ1-1, with 10 bases identical to TRBD1. The CDR3 totals 16 residues. Germline lookup yields CDR1 SGHAT and CDR2 FQNNGV. The ends lost 5 bases at V and 4 bases at J; junction bases unmatched: 10. In nucleotides, the CDR3 is TGTGCCAGCAGCCACCCCCTCAGGACAGGGGGCACTGAAGCTTTCTTT. Amino acid sequence: CASSHPLRTGGTEAFF.

The CDR3 sequence: CASSSGGLRISTDTQYF. DNA for the CDR3: TGCGCCAGCAGCAGCGGGGGGTTAAGGATCAGCACAGATACGCAGTATTTT. The rearrangement uses TRBV4-1 and TRBJ2-3; 9 nucleotides line up with TRBD2. Looked up from germline, CDR1 is MGHRA and CDR2 is YSYEKL. The CDR3 runs to 17 residues. Trimming removed 5 bases from V and 0 bases from J; junction bases left unmatched: 9.

The chain recombines TRBV7-9 with TRBJ2-1, with 14 bases matching TRBD2. Germline V lookup: CDR1 SEHNR, CDR2 FQNEAQ (reference sequence). The V segment lost 4 bases and the J segment 8 bases; nucleotides outside the gene matches: 10. This CDR3 has 17 residues. The chain's CDR3 is CASSSSTGLAGAHEQFF. The CDR3 DNA sequence: TGTGCCAGCAGCTCATCTACGGGACTAGCGGGGGCACATGAGCAGTTCTTC.

V and J are TRBV28 and TRBJ1-6; weak D call: TRBD1 (5 bases). This CDR3 is built from 13 residues. CDR1 MDHEN and CDR2 SYDVKM come from the germline V gene. V was cut by 10 bases and J by 8 bases, with 15 bases left in between. The DNA for the CDR3 is TGTGCCACCCGGACACGCCACCATTCACCCCTCCACTTT. This encodes CATRTRHHSPLHF.

The chain uses TRBV7-9 and TRBJ1-2, with a weak D call TRBD1 (5 bases). Trimming removed 1 base at V and 8 bases at J, with 11 bases between. There are 13 residues in the CDR3. Germline V gene data show CDR1 as SEHNR and CDR2 as FQNEAQ (reference sequence). CDR3 loop: CASSLGARGGYTF. CDR3 in DNA: TGTGCCAGCAGCTTAGGGGCTAGGGGCGGCTACACCTTC.

V gene TRBV5-5 combines with J gene TRBJ1-1; D uncertain. V was trimmed by 0 bases and J by 1 base, leaving 7 bases between them. The CDR3 loop spans 14 amino acids. The V gene's germline CDR1 is SGHKS and CDR2 YYEKEE (reference sequence). The CDR3 nucleotides are TGTGCCAGCAGCTTGGGAGTCGGGAACACTGAAGCTTTCTTT. Protein sequence: CASSLGVGNTEAFF.

CDR3 in amino acids: CATGDLGSETQYF. The CDR3 DNA follows: TGTGCCACAGGGGATTTAGGAAGCGAGACCCAGTACTTC. The rearrangement uses TRBV15 and TRBJ2-5; possibly TRBD1 for D (5 bases). The CDR3 extends over 13 amino acids. V lost 9 bases to trimming and J lost 5 bases, with 16 bases between them. Germline V gene sequence: CDR1 LNHNV, CDR2 YYDKDF (reference sequence).

The chain employs TRBV19 and TRBJ1-5; 8 bases agree with TRBD1. V shed 2 bases and J 7 bases; nucleotides not matched to a gene: 4. CDR3 size: 14 residues. The germline CDR1 and CDR2 sequences are LNHDA and SQIVND (reference sequence). CDR3 loop: CASSIQGAQQPQHF. CDR3 in DNA: TGTGCCAGTAGTATACAGGGGGCACAGCAGCCCCAGCATTTT.

The CDR3 reads CASSSERTQPKGGYTF. The CDR3 DNA reads TGTGCCAGCAGCTCTGAGCGGACCCAACCCAAGGGTGGCTACACCTTC. This sequence joins TRBV7-9 and TRBJ1-2, with no clear D. The CDR3 sequence is 16 residues long. Trimming took 4 bases from V and 7 from J, leaving 22 bases between them. Germline loops: CDR1 SEHNR, CDR2 FQNEAQ (reference sequence).

The rearrangement uses TRBV7-8 and TRBJ1-6, with D perhaps TRBD1 (5 bases). Germline values: CDR1 SGHVS, CDR2 FQNEAQ. This CDR3 spans 15 amino acids. Trimming shortened V by 7 bases and J by 8 bases, and 18 bases separated the two germline ends. The CDR3 nucleotides are TGTGCCAGCACCAGGGCGGCTGGTACTGATTCACCCCTCCACTTT. This codes for CASTRAAGTDSPLHF.

This clone was seen ten or more times. The chain joins TRBV5-5 to TRBJ2-1; no definite D call. This CDR3 region has 11 residues. Per the germline V gene, CDR1 is SGHKS and CDR2 is YYEKEE (reference sequence). Trimming pared 6 bases from V and 5 bases from J, leaving 6 bases between. The CDR3 loop reads CASIQNNEQFF. The CDR3 DNA reads TGTGCCAGCATACAGAACAATGAGCAGTTCTTC.

This clone was observed a few times. Here the CDR3 reads CASSFQTGAENEQFF. Here the CDR3 DNA reads TGTGCCAGCAGCTTCCAGACAGGGGCTGAAAATGAGCAGTTCTTC. The chain combines TRBV7-2 with TRBJ2-1; 8 nucleotides match TRBD1. Germline V gene lookup returns CDR1 SGHTA and CDR2 FQGNSA. The ends lost 3 bases at V and 7 bases at J; junction bases unmatched: 8. There are 15 residues in the CDR3.

J is TRBJ1-1 and V is TRBV29-1; a weak D match, TRBD1 (6 bases). The germline V and J ends were trimmed by 1 base and 6 bases, with 24 bases remaining between them. This CDR3 region has 17 residues. The V gene's germline CDR1 is SQVTM and CDR2 ANQGSEA. Here the CDR3 reads CSVEGGTTPSPNSEAFF. The CDR3 region has the DNA TGCAGCGTTGAAGGAGGGACAACCCCGTCCCCCAACTCTGAAGCTTTCTTT.

CDR3 sequence reads: CASSEWSGPISEQYF. CDR3 coding DNA: TGTGCCAGCAGTGAATGGAGTGGCCCAATTAGCGAGCAGTACTTC. J is TRBJ2-7 and V is TRBV25-1; D unclear. This CDR3 comprises 15 residues. V lost 1 base, J lost 6 bases, and 16 bases lay in between. Per germline, CDR1 MGHDK and CDR2 SYGVNS.